This note documents a single T cell receptor beta chain sequence. The antigen is not known. This entry is derived from a study of long-term antiretroviral therapy in people with HIV. Study observations and caveats: Following ART, diversity rose but still fell short of transplant donor controls. Information pertaining to ART adherence, viral resistance or therapeutic modifications was not obtained. Repertoire dominance by clones expanded before ART was seen at all time points.

A v3.0 immunoSEQ assay was performed at survey level. Generated by immunoSEQ multiplex PCR, the TCRdb table keeps only in-frame clones and is missing some. Among about 7,200 clones listed, around three quarters were seen once. Every specimen held between about 1-10 million cryopreserved PBMC. These were thawed and washed before DNA extraction. The input for sequencing was unsorted PBMCs, taken approximately 0.9 years before starting antiretroviral therapy. The receptor was isolated from a man aged 40-49 years with HIV.

CDR3: CAISGRGGGGTSNQPQHF. The DNA for the CDR3 is TGTGCCATCAGTGGTCGCGGGGGAGGGGGAACAAGCAATCAGCCCCAGCATTTT. This chain uses TRBV10-3 with TRBJ1-5; D may be TRBD1 (6 bases). Germline values: CDR1 ENHRY, CDR2 SYGVKD. The CDR3 is made up of 18 amino acids. V was clipped by 4 bases and J by 1 base, with 20 bases between them.